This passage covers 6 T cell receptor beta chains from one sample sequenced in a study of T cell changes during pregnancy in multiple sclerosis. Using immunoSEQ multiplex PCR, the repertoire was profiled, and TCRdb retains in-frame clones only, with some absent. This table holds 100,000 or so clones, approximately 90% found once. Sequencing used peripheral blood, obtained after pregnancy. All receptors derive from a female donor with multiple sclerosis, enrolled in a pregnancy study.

CDR3: CASSNLLVNEQYF. The CDR3 DNA is TGTGCCAGCAGCAATCTACTAGTAAACGAGCAGTACTTC. The chain links TRBV5-6 to TRBJ2-7; a weak D match, TRBD2 (5 bases). This CDR3 comprises 13 residues. Germline CDR1 and CDR2: SGHDT and YYEEEE. The V end was cut by 4 bases, the J end by 5 bases, with 13 bases between. The full variable domain, rest sourced from reference TRBV5-6 and TRBJ2-7, is DAGVTQSPTHLIKTRGQQVTLRCSPKSGHDTVSWYQQALGQGPQFIFQYYEEEERQRGNFPDRFSGHQFPNYSSELNVNALLLGDSALYLCASSNLLVNEQYFGPGTRLTVT.

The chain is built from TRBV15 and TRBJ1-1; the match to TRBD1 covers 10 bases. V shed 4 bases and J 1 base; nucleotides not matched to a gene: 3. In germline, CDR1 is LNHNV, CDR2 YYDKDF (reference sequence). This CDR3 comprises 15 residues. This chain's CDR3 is CATSTRQGANTEAFF. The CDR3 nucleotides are TGTGCCACCAGCACTCGACAGGGGGCGAACACTGAAGCTTTCTTT. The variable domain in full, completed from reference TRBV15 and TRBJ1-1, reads DAMVIQNPRYQVTQFGKPVTLSCSQTLNHNVMYWYQQKSSQAPKLLFHYYDKDFNNEADTPDNFQSRRPNTSFCFLDIRSPGLGDTAMYLCATSTRQGANTEAFFGQGTRLTVV.

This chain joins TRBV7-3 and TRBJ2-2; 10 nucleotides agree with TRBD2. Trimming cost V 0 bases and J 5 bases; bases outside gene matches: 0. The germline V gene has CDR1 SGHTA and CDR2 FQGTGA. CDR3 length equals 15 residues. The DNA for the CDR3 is TGTGCCAGCAGCTTAACACTAGCGGGAACCGGGGAGCTGTTTTTT. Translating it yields CASSLTLAGTGELFF.

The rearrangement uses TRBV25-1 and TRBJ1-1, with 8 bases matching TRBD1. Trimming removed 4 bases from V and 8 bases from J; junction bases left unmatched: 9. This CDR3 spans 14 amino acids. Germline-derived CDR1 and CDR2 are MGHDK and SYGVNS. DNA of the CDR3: TGTGCCAGCAGTGGTAGCTTCCAGGGGGCCGAAGCTTTCTTT. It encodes CASSGSFQGAEAFF.

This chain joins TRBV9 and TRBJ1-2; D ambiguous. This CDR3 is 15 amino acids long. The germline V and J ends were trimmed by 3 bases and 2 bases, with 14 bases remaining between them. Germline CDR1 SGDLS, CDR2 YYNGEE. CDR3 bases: TGTGCCAGCAGCGAAGGACTGACGGTGAACTATGGCTACACCTTC. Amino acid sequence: CASSEGLTVNYGYTF.

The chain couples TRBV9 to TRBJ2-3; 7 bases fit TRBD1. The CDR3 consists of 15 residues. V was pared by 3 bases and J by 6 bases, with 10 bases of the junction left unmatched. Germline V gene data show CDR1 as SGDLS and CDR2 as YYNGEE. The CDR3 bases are TGTGCCAGCAGCGCCCCCGGGACAGCACACGATACGCAGTATTTT. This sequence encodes CASSAPGTAHDTQYF.